The 14 T cell receptor beta chains listed next were all sequenced from one sample in a study of T-cell reconstitution after alpha-beta-depleted transplantation in children (dated by TCRdb to 2016 to 2017). Library method: PCR. The instrument was an Illumina HiSeq 2500. TCR libraries were prepared with molecular barcoding, using unique molecular identifiers to normalize TCRbeta repertoire quantification. The public reads were reprocessed in TCRdb via fastp at Q25 and MiXCR, keeping in-frame beta chains. Each CDR3 protein appears once, grouped with its most common genes and DNA. In all, the sample holds 490,000 or so distinct CDR3 sequences, and 9.5% to 15% of those were seen once. The ten largest clones capture less than 6.5% of the sample. Source: PBMCs from the stem cell graft donor, taken from the stem cell graft. The receptors originated from a human donor who donated a stem cell graft to a child with combined immunodeficiency.

DNA of the CDR3: TGTGCCAGCTCACCGACTAGTCTTAGAAACGAGCAGTACTTC. Translating it yields CASSPTSLRNEQYF. The genes are TRBV18 and TRBJ2-7, with D possibly TRBD2 on 6 matching bases. Trimming took 3 bases from V and 5 from J, leaving 14 bases between them. Germline CDR1 and CDR2: KGHSH and LQKENI. The CDR3 loop spans 14 amino acids.

This clonotype was found many times. The V and J genes are TRBV27 and TRBJ1-2; D uncertain. Trimming shortened V by 0 bases and J by 3 bases, and 5 bases separated the two germline ends. The CDR3 contains 13 residues. In germline, CDR1 is MNHEY, CDR2 SMNVEV (reference sequence). CDR3 in DNA: TGTGCCAGCAGTTTATCTCCCTACTATGGCTACACCTTC. It encodes CASSLSPYYGYTF.

This clonotype was counted a few times. The V gene is TRBV5-1, the J gene TRBJ2-3; TRBD2 matches 10 bases. V lost 3 bases and J lost 2; bases outside the gene matches: 6. Germline V gene data show CDR1 as SGHRS and CDR2 as YFSETQ. The CDR3 loop spans 16 amino acids. The DNA of the CDR3 is TGCGCCAGCAGCTCTAACGGACTAGCGGACACAGATACGCAGTATTTT. It yields the protein CASSSNGLADTDTQYF. The full variable domain, completed using reference TRBV5-1 and TRBJ2-3, is KAGVTQTPRYLIKTRGQQVTLSCSPISGHRSVSWYQQTPGQGLQFLFEYFSETQRNKGNFPGRFSGRQFSNSRSEMNVSTLELGDSALYLCASSSNGLADTDTQYFGPGTRLTVL.

The J gene is TRBJ2-7, the V gene TRBV11-3; 9 bases are a match to TRBD2. The J segment lost 6 bases and the V segment lost 1 base, leaving 7 bases of the junction unmatched. This CDR3 has 15 residues. Germline V gene sequence: CDR1 SGHNT, CDR2 YENEEA. This CDR3 is CASSLGAGGPGEQYF. As DNA, the CDR3 is TGTGCCAGCAGCTTAGGGGCGGGAGGGCCAGGCGAGCAGTACTTC. Based on the CDR3 plus reference TRBV11-3 and TRBJ2-7, the full variable domain is EAGVVQSPRYKIIEKKQPVAFWCNPISGHNTLYWYLQNLGQGPELLIRYENEEAVDDSQLPKDRFSAERLKGVDSTLKIQPAELGDSAVYLCASSLGAGGPGEQYFGPGTRLTVT.

This chain uses TRBV30 with TRBJ1-2, with D unresolved. There are 13 residues in the CDR3. Germline loops: CDR1 GTSNPN, CDR2 SVGIG (reference sequence). Deletions cut 0 bases from V and 5 bases from J, with 10 bases between. The CDR3 DNA is TGTGCCTGGAGTGTAGTTGTGGGGTATGGCTACACCTTC. Amino acid sequence: CAWSVVVGYGYTF.

This clonotype was seen only a few times. The J gene is TRBJ1-1, the V gene TRBV5-1, with D maybe TRBD1 (6 bases). CDR1 is SGHRS, CDR2 YFSETQ, per germline. The CDR3 runs to 15 residues. The germline V and J ends were trimmed by 4 bases and 4 bases, with 17 bases remaining between them. The CDR3 spells CASSLGGARSTEAFF. The CDR3, as DNA: TGCGCCAGCAGCCTCGGGGGGGCGAGGAGCACTGAAGCTTTCTTT.

The chain employs TRBV9 and TRBJ1-2; D is uncertain. This CDR3 spans 13 amino acids. V lost 4 bases, J lost 3 bases, and 10 bases lay in between. Germline loops: CDR1 SGDLS, CDR2 YYNGEE. The CDR3 region has the DNA TGTGCCAGCAGCCCCAAGGTTGACTATGGCTACACCTTC. Its translation: CASSPKVDYGYTF.

This clonotype has ten or more counts. The chain recombines TRBV6-5 with TRBJ1-3, with D tentatively TRBD1 (5 bases). The V end lost 11 bases, the J end lost 5 bases, and 13 bases lay between the germline ends. The CDR3 runs 12 residues. CDR1 and CDR2 (germline): MNHEY, SVGAGI. The CDR3 loop is CAVGGSRNTIYF. In DNA form, the CDR3 reads TGTGCCGTCGGGGGGTCAAGAAACACCATATATTTT.

The chain is built from TRBV11-1 and TRBJ2-1, with D unclear. Germline lookup yields CDR1 SGHAT and CDR2 FQDESV (reference sequence). Trimming shortened V by 5 bases and J by 13 bases, and 18 bases separated the two germline ends. The CDR3 contains 13 residues. The DNA of the CDR3 is TGTGCCAGCAGCCTAGGCCGTCGCGGTGATCAGTTCTTC. The encoded protein is CASSLGRRGDQFF.

This clonotype was found a few times. The V call is TRBV2, the J call TRBJ2-7; 8 bases match TRBD1. The J segment lost 5 bases and the V segment lost 7 bases, leaving 13 bases of the junction unmatched. Germline loops: CDR1 SNHLY, CDR2 FYNNEI. The CDR3 totals 15 residues. The CDR3 loop is CASNTAAGGRHEQYF. CDR3 DNA: TGTGCCAGCAACACAGCGGCAGGGGGCCGGCACGAGCAGTACTTC.

In its sample, this clonotype was seen many times. The chain combines TRBV6-2 or TRBV6-3 with TRBJ2-1, with a weak D call TRBD2 (5 bases). The CDR3 contains 17 residues. V was pared by 7 bases and J by 3 bases, with 22 bases between. Germline V lookup: CDR1 MNHEY, CDR2 SVGEGT. The CDR3 here is CASNALRDYDNYNEQFF. The CDR3 DNA sequence: TGTGCCAGCAACGCGCTCCGTGACTACGACAACTACAATGAGCAGTTCTTC.

The rearrangement links TRBV7-9 to TRBJ2-5, with 11 positions matching TRBD2. V lost 5 bases and J lost 2; bases outside the gene matches: 7. The CDR3 loop spans 16 amino acids. Germline V CDR1 and CDR2: SEHNR, FQNEAQ (reference sequence). The CDR3 reads CASSNRLAGNQETQYF. Written as DNA, the CDR3 is TGTGCCAGCAGCAACAGACTAGCGGGAAATCAAGAGACCCAGTACTTC.

This clonotype was counted ten times or more. This chain connects TRBV24-1 to TRBJ2-3, with TRBD2 identical over 15 bases. Germline V CDR1 and CDR2: KGHDR, SFDVKD. V was clipped by 10 bases and J by 2 bases; unmatched bases: 15. This CDR3 has 19 residues. The CDR3 DNA is TGTGCCACAGAGGGACTAGCGGGGGGCCAGGCCCCTCTCACAGATACGCAGTATTTT. Translating gives CATEGLAGGQAPLTDTQYF.

This clonotype was counted many times. The gene calls are TRBV20-1 and TRBJ2-3, with 8 bases that match TRBD2. Trimming took 6 bases from V and 4 from J; bases not matched to a gene: 15. The CDR3 is 16 amino acids. The germline V gene encodes CDR1 DFQATT and CDR2 SNEGSKA (reference sequence). CDR3 sequence (DNA): TGCAGTGCCTCAGGGGTTAGCGGGAAAGGAGCAGATACGCAGTATTTT. It encodes CSASGVSGKGADTQYF.